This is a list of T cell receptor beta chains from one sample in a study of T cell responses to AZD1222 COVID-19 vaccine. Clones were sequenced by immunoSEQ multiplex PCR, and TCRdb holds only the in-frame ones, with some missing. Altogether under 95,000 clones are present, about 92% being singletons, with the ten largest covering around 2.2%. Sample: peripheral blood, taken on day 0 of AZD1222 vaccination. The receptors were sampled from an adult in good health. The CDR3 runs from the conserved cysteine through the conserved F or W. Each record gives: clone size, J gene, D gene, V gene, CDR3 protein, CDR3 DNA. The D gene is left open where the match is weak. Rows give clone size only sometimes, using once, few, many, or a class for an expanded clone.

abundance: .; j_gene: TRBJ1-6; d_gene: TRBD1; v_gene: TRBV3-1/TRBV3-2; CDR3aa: CASSQEMTGVSLGYNSPLHF; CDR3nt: TGTGCCAGCAGCCAAGAGATGACAGGGGTCTCGCTTGGGTATAATTCACCCCTCCACTTT
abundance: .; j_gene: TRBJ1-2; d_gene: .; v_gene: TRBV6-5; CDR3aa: CASSYGVGYGYTF; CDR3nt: TGTGCCAGCAGTTACGGGGTGGGGTATGGCTACACCTTC
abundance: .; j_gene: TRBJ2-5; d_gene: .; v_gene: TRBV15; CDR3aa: CATSRGPQETQYF; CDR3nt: TGTGCCACCAGCAGAGGACCACAAGAGACCCAGTACTTC
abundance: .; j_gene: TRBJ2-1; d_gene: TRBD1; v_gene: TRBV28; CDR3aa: CASREQGVLYNEQFF; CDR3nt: TGTGCCAGCAGAGAACAGGGGGTGTTATACAATGAGCAGTTCTTC
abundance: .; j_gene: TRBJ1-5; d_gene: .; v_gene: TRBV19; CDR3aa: CASSIATAYSNQPQHF; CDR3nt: TGTGCCAGTAGTATCGCGACAGCTTATAGCAATCAGCCCCAGCATTTT
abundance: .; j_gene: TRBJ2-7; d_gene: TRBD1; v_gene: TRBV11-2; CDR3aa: CASSLATGGLLEQYF; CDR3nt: TGTGCCAGCAGCTTAGCAACAGGGGGTCTCCTCGAGCAGTACTTC
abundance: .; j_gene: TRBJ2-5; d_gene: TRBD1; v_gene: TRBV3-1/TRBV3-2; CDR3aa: CASSPTTGGRSETQYF; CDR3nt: TGTGCCAGCAGCCCCACCACAGGGGGCCGTTCGGAGACCCAGTACTTC
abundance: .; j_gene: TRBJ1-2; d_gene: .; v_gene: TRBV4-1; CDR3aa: CASSQESIDYGYTF; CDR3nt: TGCGCCAGCAGCCAAGAAAGTATCGACTATGGCTACACCTTC
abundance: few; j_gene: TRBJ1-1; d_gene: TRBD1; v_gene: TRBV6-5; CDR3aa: CASSQGDLGAFF; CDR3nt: TGTGCCAGCAGCCAGGGGGACCTGGGAGCTTTCTTT
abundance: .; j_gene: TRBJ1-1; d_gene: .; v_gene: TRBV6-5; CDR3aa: CASTQGMNTEAFF; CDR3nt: TGTGCCAGCACGCAGGGAATGAACACTGAAGCTTTCTTT
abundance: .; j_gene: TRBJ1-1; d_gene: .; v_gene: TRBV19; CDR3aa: CASRPQGIGRRNTEAFF; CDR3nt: TGTGCCAGTAGGCCCCAGGGGATTGGTCGTAGGAACACTGAAGCTTTCTTT
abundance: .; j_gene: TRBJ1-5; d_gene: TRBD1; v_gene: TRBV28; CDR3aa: CASRQGAGNQPQHF; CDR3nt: TGTGCCAGCAGACAGGGGGCAGGCAATCAGCCCCAGCATTTT
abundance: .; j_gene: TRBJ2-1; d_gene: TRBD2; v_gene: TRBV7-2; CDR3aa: CASSRTSGSNNEQFF; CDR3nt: TGTGCCAGCAGCCGGACTAGCGGGAGTAACAATGAGCAGTTCTTC
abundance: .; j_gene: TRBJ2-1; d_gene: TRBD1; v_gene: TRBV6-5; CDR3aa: CASSYLQGGRNEQFF; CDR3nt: TGTGCCAGCAGTTACTTACAGGGGGGTCGCAATGAGCAGTTCTTC
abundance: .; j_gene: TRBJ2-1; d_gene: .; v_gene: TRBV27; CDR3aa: CASGDRAYNEQFF; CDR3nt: TGTGCCAGCGGGGACCGAGCCTACAATGAGCAGTTCTTC
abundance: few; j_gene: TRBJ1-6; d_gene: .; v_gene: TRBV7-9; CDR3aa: CASSLWTGSPLHF; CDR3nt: TGTGCCAGCAGCCTATGGACCGGATCACCCCTCCACTTT
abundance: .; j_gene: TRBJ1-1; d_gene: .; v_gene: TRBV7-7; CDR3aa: CASSPVSGHLFF; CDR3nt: TGTGCCAGCAGCCCAGTTAGCGGCCACCTTTTCTTT
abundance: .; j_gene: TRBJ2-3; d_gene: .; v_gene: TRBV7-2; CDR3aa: CASSLEASTDTQYF; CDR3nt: TGTGCCAGCAGCTTAGAAGCTAGCACAGATACGCAGTATTTT
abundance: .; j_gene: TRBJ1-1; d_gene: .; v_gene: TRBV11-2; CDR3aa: CASSYQGLGNTEAFF; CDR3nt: TGTGCCAGCAGCTATCAGGGGTTGGGGAACACTGAAGCTTTCTTT
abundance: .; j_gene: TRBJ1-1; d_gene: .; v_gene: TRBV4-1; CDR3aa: CASSTTTMAVNTEAFF; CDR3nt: TGCGCCAGCAGCACCACCACCATGGCGGTGAACACTGAAGCTTTCTTT
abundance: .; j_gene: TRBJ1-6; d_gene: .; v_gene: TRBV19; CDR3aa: CASTDPGRSPLHF; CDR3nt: TGTGCCAGTACCGACCCCGGGAGATCACCCCTCCACTTT
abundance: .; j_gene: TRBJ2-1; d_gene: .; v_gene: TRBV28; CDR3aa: CASSSGGSYNEQFF; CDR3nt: TGTGCCAGCAGTTCGGGCGGCTCCTACAATGAGCAGTTCTTC
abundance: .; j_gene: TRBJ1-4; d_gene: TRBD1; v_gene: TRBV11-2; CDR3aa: CASSPWTGGGEKLFF; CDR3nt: TGTGCCAGCAGCCCATGGACAGGGGGAGGCGAAAAACTGTTTTTT
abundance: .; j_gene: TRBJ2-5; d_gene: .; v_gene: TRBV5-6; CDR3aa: CASSSQGSETQYF; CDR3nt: TGTGCCAGCAGCTCGCAGGGGTCGGAGACCCAGTACTTC